The following is a T cell receptor (beta chain) sequence with its context. This specimen comes from a study of technical replicates of blood from a few donors. Sequencing used immunoSEQ multiplex PCR; TCRdb keeps in-frame clones, though not all of them. The sample carries over 50,000 clones, around 86% recorded once. CDR1 is SGHTA and CDR2 is FQGNSA in the germline V gene. Trimming pared 1 base from V and 7 bases from J, leaving 13 bases between. The CDR3 has 14 amino acids. Sample: PBMCs. The TCR comes from a human donor in good health. Some clones in this sample may be carry-over from other donors' samples. V is TRBV7-2 and J is TRBJ2-5; TRBD1 is a possible D gene (6 bases). The CDR3 nucleotides are TGTGCCAGCAGCTTAGTCAGGGGTTCTGGGACCCAGTACTTC. Amino acid sequence: CASSLVRGSGTQYF.